Each of the 6 T cell receptor beta chains below was sequenced from the same sample in a study of vaccination effects on CD4 cells after COVID-19. Generated by immunoSEQ multiplex PCR, the TCRdb table keeps only in-frame clones and is missing some. Of tens of thousands of clones detected, roughly 80% appear once; the ten largest clones hold about 14%. The ViraFEST assay expanded antigen-specific CD4+ T cells with viral peptide pools before sequencing. Isolation of CD4+ T cells took place after approximately ten days of culture. Each participant was given two doses of one vaccine (BNT162b2 or mRNA-1273). These receptors are not linked to any known antigen. Material: CD4+ T cells from PBMCs cultured with HCoV-229E spike peptides, obtained after COVID-19 vaccination. These receptors all come from a human donor who received a COVID-19 vaccine.

The chain uses TRBV6-6 and TRBJ1-3; possibly TRBD1 for D (5 bases). Trimming shortened V by 6 bases and J by 0 bases, and 12 bases separated the two germline ends. CDR3 length: 15 residues. Germline-derived CDR1 and CDR2 are MNHNY and SVGAGI (reference sequence). The CDR3 region has the DNA TGTGCCAGCAGACCACAGGACCTCTCTGGAAACACCATATATTTT. Translated: CASRPQDLSGNTIYF.

In this sample, this clone turned up a few times. CDR3 DNA: TGTGCCAGCAGCTTGTCCGCAGTCGACGGGGAGACCCAGTACTTC. Amino acid sequence: CASSLSAVDGETQYF. The J gene is TRBJ2-5, the V gene TRBV5-5; D is unclear. The V end lost 1 base, the J end lost 5 bases, and 15 bases lay between the germline ends. The CDR3 contains 15 residues. Germline CDR1 and CDR2: SGHKS and YYEKEE (reference sequence).

DNA of the CDR3: TGTGCCTGGAGTGTAGGGGGGACGAGCACTGAAGCTTTCTTT. Its protein is CAWSVGGTSTEAFF. V and J are TRBV30 and TRBJ1-1, with D possibly being TRBD1 (6 bases). V lost 0 bases, J lost 4 bases, and 12 bases lay in between. The CDR3 is 14 amino acids. Germline CDR1 GTSNPN, CDR2 SVGIG (reference sequence).

The rearrangement joins TRBV12-3 or TRBV12-4 to TRBJ1-1; D gene unclear. Deletions cut 5 bases from V and 11 bases from J, with 18 bases between. The CDR3 sequence is 13 residues long. This CDR3 is CASSPGSTLNAFF. CDR3 bases: TGTGCCAGCAGTCCCGGGTCCACCCTTAATGCTTTCTTT.

The chain links TRBV10-3 to TRBJ2-2; TRBD1 agrees at 10 bases. From germline, CDR1 is ENHRY and CDR2 SYGVKD. V gave up 10 bases and J gave up 1 base; unmatched junction bases: 3. CDR3 length equals 14 residues. The CDR3 region has the DNA TGTGCCACTCGGACAGGGGGGAACACCGGGGAGCTGTTTTTT. The encoded protein is CATRTGGNTGELFF.

This clone was recorded a few times. For the CDR3, the DNA is TGTGCCAGCAGCGTCAGGGCTGGAAACACCATATATTTT. Residues: CASSVRAGNTIYF. The V gene is TRBV9, the J gene TRBJ1-3; D possibly corresponds to TRBD1 (5 bases). Trimming removed 2 bases at V and 2 bases at J, with 5 bases between. The CDR3 extends over 13 amino acids. Germline loops: CDR1 SGDLS, CDR2 YYNGEE.